The rows below give T cell receptor beta chains drawn from one sample of a study of cytomegalovirus exposure and HLA in healthy donors. The assay was immunoSEQ multiplex PCR, and TCRdb's table has in-frame clones only and misses some. The sample includes under 150,000 clones, around a tenth of them seen just once. Input material: PBMCs. The receptors originated from a male donor in good health and CMV-seronegative. CDR3s include the opening cysteine and the closing phenylalanine or tryptophan. Each record gives: clone size, V gene, D gene, J gene, CDR3 DNA, CDR3 protein. The D gene is left open where the match is weak. For some rows the clone size is stated as once, few or many, or as a class when expanded; others skip it.

few,TRBV5-5,.,TRBJ2-3,TGTGCCAGCAGCTGGGGGCAGGTATGGTCAGATACGCAGTATTTT,CASSWGQVWSDTQYF
few,TRBV4-3,.,TRBJ2-1,TGCGCCAGCAGCCAAAAAACGAGGCTTCAGGGTTACAATGAGCAGTTCTTC,CASSQKTRLQGYNEQFF
.,TRBV18,.,TRBJ2-2,TGTGCCAGCTCACCTAGCGGCAAAGGAGTGTCCGGGGAGCTGTTTTTT,CASSPSGKGVSGELFF
few,TRBV7-9,.,TRBJ2-1,TGTGCCAGCAGCCCCGCGGAGTCCTACAATGAGCAGTTCTTC,CASSPAESYNEQFF
few,TRBV7-9,.,TRBJ2-4,TGTGCCAGCAGCTTACCTACAGGGAAGAGCGACATTCAGTACTTC,CASSLPTGKSDIQYF
.,TRBV4-3,.,TRBJ1-1,TGCGCCAGCAGCCAGATCGACACGAGGAACACTGAAGCTTTCTTT,CASSQIDTRNTEAFF
few,TRBV5-4,.,TRBJ1-1,TGTGCCAGCAGCGGACCGGGACACCATTCAGGCGACACTGAAGCTTTCTTT,CASSGPGHHSGDTEAFF
.,TRBV18,TRBD1,TRBJ1-2,TGTGCCAGCTCACGGGACAGATCTGCAGGCTACACCTTC,CASSRDRSAGYTF
few,TRBV6-1,.,TRBJ2-3,TGTGCCAGCAGTGTTCGCGGGGATACGCAGTATTTT,CASSVRGDTQYF
.,TRBV19,.,TRBJ1-2,TGTGCCAGTAAAGGGGCCGGAATGAATCCTATGGGCTACACCTTC,CASKGAGMNPMGYTF
.,TRBV21-1,.,TRBJ1-2,TGTGCCAGCAGCAAGCGGGGACAGGGGGCGAGCTATGGCTACACCTTC,CASSKRGQGASYGYTF
.,TRBV19,TRBD1,TRBJ1-4,TGTGCCAGTAGTATTGGCCTGACAGGGGGAACTAATGAAAAACTGTTTTTT,CASSIGLTGGTNEKLFF
few,TRBV19,TRBD2,TRBJ2-1,TGTGCCAGTACCGGACTAGCGGGGGGAGGAGAGCAGTTCTTC,CASTGLAGGGEQFF
.,TRBV7-3,.,TRBJ1-1,TGTGCCAGCAGCTTAAAGGGGGGGCTGAACACTGAAGCTTTCTTT,CASSLKGGLNTEAFF
.,TRBV14,TRBD1,TRBJ1-1,TGTGCCAGCAGCCATAGACAGGGGGTAGGCACTGAAGCTTTCTTT,CASSHRQGVGTEAFF
.,TRBV29-1,.,TRBJ1-1,TGCAGCGTTGAAGAGGGGAGAAACACTGAAGCTTTCTTT,CSVEEGRNTEAFF
few,TRBV30,TRBD2,TRBJ2-3,TGTGCCTGTGACAGCGGGACTAGCACAGATACGCAGTATTTT,CACDSGTSTDTQYF
few,TRBV27,TRBD2,TRBJ2-5,TGTGCCAGCAGTTTTCGGCTTGCGGGGGGGCAAGAGACCCAGTACTTC,CASSFRLAGGQETQYF